This T cell receptor (beta chain) comes out of a study of T-cell reconstitution after alpha-beta-depleted transplantation in children. The V gene lost 4 bases and the J gene lost 6 bases, with 8 bases spanning the gap. This CDR3 comprises 12 residues. Germline CDR1 is MDHEN and CDR2 is SYDVKM. Overall study findings and caveats: Most T-cell counts and diversity one year after the transplant came from T cells that were newly produced. Alpha-beta T cells present about two months after transplant were reported to originate from several hundred expanded graft clones.

Unique molecular identifiers were incorporated during preparation of the TCRbeta library. MiXCR, run by TCRdb on the PCR reads, gives a single entry per CDR3 protein. This sample has 330,000 or so distinct CDR3 sequences, with about a tenth found just once. This clonotype was counted at least ten times. No antigen is known for it. Sequenced material: PBMCs, taken before TCRalphabeta/CD19-depleted stem cell transplant. This receptor was identified in a boy under two years old with acute myeloid leukemia, due to receive a stem cell transplant. The chain links TRBV28 to TRBJ2-3, with D unclear. The CDR3 reads CASSSLVDTQYF. CDR3 sequence (DNA): TGTGCCAGCAGTTCATTAGTGGATACGCAGTATTTT.